What follows describes a single TCR beta chain. The data belong to a study of blood T cell repertoires in COVID-19. Across the study: Sources were T cells, B-cell-depleted T cells, or PBMCs; the material itself was cDNA or gDNA.

Using immunoSEQ multiplex PCR, the repertoire was profiled, and TCRdb retains in-frame clones only, with some absent. The repertoire holds roughly 180,000 clones, more than 75% seen once, with around 5% in the top ten. During active infection, Seattle patients enrolled and were then monitored through disease. The TCR comes from a woman aged 45-65 years with COVID-19, enrolled during active disease. The sample was peripheral blood.

For the CDR3, the DNA is TGCGCCAGCAGGTCCGGCGTAGCGGGGATAGATACGCAGTATTTT. Amino acids: CASRSGVAGIDTQYF. The chain is built from TRBV5-1 and TRBJ2-3, with TRBD2 identical over 8 bases. Germline values: CDR1 SGHRS, CDR2 YFSETQ. V lost 5 bases, J lost 5 bases, and 10 bases stayed unmatched. This CDR3 comprises 15 residues.